This entry is about one TCR beta chain. Its antigen is unknown. Both 60 Vbeta primers and 13 Jbeta primers went into the PCR. TCRdb keeps only in-frame clones here, not all; method: immunoSEQ multiplex PCR. The table lists approximately 59,000 clones, 60% to 70% of them singletons. This record belongs to a study of cytomegalovirus exposure and HLA in healthy donors. Findings of the study overall: TRBV6-2, TRBV6-3 and some other V segments were unresolvable in 87-base-pair reads. There were reportedly fewer N-insertions in an Asian-associated ancestry cluster than the approximately 700-donor mean, in a later analysis.

Deletions cut 2 bases from V and 5 bases from J, with 11 bases between. This CDR3 comprises 14 residues. CDR1 and CDR2 from the germline V gene are SGHTS and YDEGEE. This TCR was recovered from a man in his forties or fifties in good health and CMV-seropositive. V usage is TRBV5-8 and J usage is TRBJ2-1; D may be TRBD1 (5 bases). The sequencing sample was made of PBMCs. Written as DNA, the CDR3 is TGTGCCAGCAGCTTTACAGGTACCCACAATGAGCAGTTCTTC. Protein product: CASSFTGTHNEQFF.